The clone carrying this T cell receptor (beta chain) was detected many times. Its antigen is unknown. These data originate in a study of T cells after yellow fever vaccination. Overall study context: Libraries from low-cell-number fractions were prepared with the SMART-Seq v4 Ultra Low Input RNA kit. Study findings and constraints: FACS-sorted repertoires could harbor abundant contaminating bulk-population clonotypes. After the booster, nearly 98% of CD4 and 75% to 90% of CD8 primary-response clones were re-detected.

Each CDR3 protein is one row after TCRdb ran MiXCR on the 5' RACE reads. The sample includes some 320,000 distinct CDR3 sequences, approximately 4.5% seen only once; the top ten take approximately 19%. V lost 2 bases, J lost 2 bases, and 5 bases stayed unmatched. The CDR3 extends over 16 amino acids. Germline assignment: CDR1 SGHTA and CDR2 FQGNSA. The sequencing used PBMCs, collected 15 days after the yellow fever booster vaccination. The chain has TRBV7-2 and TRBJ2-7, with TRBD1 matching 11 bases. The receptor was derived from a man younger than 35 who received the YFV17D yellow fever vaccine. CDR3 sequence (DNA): TGTGCCAGCAGCTTAAATTGGGGACAGGGGGCCTACGAGCAGTACGTC. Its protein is CASSLNWGQGAYEQYV.